The clone carrying this T cell receptor beta chain has at least ten counts. These data belong to a study of spatial heterogeneity in lung cancer. As to time point: blood at routine non-recurrence follow-up after resection. The CDR3 runs 16 residues. Trimming removed 4 bases at V and 3 bases at J, with 16 bases between. Germline V CDR1 and CDR2: LGHNA, YNFKEQ. TCRdb reanalysed the 5' RACE reads using MiXCR and keeps one entry per CDR3 protein. The sample gives 55,000 to 75,000 distinct CDR3 sequences, around 8.9% of which show up once; about 2% is in the top ten. This rearrangement joins TRBV4-2 to TRBJ2-1, with a tentative D call TRBD2 (6 bases). This specimen consisted of PBMCs, obtained at follow-up. This sequence originates from a female donor with early-stage non-small cell lung cancer. The CDR3 DNA follows: TGTGCCAGCAGCCCGTCCCAGGCGGGGAACTACAATGAGCAGTTCTTC. Its translation is CASSPSQAGNYNEQFF.